This T cell receptor beta chain derives from a study of blood T cell repertoires in COVID-19. Overall study context: The origin of the acute and convalescent COVID-19 samples was the United States, Italy and Spain. Sources were T cells, B-cell-depleted T cells, or PBMCs; the material itself was cDNA or gDNA.

This table comes from immunoSEQ multiplex PCR, and its TCRdb copy is limited to in-frame clones, with some not included. The top ten hold roughly 4.8% of the sample, which has about 250,000 clones, 75% to 90% seen once. Germline V gene lookup returns CDR1 SGHKS and CDR2 YYEKEE (reference sequence). This CDR3 contains 16 residues. Germline trimming cut 5 bases from V and 1 base from J; bases unmatched to any gene: 8. The source of this sequence is a woman aged 40 to 50 who had recovered from COVID-19. The V and J genes are TRBV5-5 and TRBJ2-2; 7 bases match TRBD2. What was sequenced was peripheral blood. CDR3 DNA sequence: TGTGCCAGCAGTCCCTTCGGGACTAAGAACACCGGGGAGCTGTTTTTT. Translation: CASSPFGTKNTGELFF.